This TCR beta chain was identified during a study of blood T cell repertoires in COVID-19 (dated by TCRdb to about 2020). Background on the whole study: Collaborator samples came from the United States, Italy and Spain and covered acute and convalescent phases of COVID-19. The dataset comprised deeply sampled blood TCRbeta repertoires from subjects exposed to, actively infected with, or recovered from COVID-19. Where HLA class I and class II types were available, the types were taken from metadata supplied by the sample provider, not from assay-based typing. The prospective study material was composed of cDNA or gDNA derived from T cells, B-cell-depleted T cells, or PBMCs. The repertoires were released in a freely available public database intended as a resource for research on the immune response to SARS-CoV-2. Nearly every sample came with metadata listing a de-identified subject ID, COVID-19 status, age in years and sex. The samples were drawn from two sources: the first 160 participants of the ongoing ImmuneRACE study, and 1,000 to 1,500 subjects contributed by 6 global collaborators.

Notes on this clone: Its antigen specificity is not known. The record has no base qualities; no much larger clone is one base away.

The germline V gene sets CDR1 to SGHTA and CDR2 to FQGNSA. Cut back by 5 bases and 5 bases, the V and J ends lie 18 bases apart. The CDR3 numbers 15 residues from cysteine through phenylalanine. The only DNA kept is the CDR3, 45 bases in frame from the first base. Each collaborating institution followed its own protocols to collect whole blood in K2EDTA tubes. For TCRbeta analysis, collaborators shipped samples in one of three forms: frozen whole blood, isolated PBMCs, or DNA extracted from either of those sample types. Here is what the overall study found, with its caveats: The quantity of clinical and demographic metadata differed by source and by participant and was supplied without curation.

TCRbeta CDR3 regions were amplified from genomic DNA using the immunoSEQ Assay, a bias-controlled multiplex PCR. The study's processing was this. The number of nucleated cells in each sample was estimated by amplification of reference gene primers within the assay. To quantify the absolute abundance of each unique TCRbeta CDR3 rearrangement, sequence reads were collapsed and filtered. For each sample, productive Simpson clonality was calculated as the square root of Simpson's diversity index over productive rearrangements. Imported from immuneACCESS, the table was reduced by TCRdb to in-frame sequences with V and J called. These copies leave out some clones; in studies compared against another copy, an unresolved V gene accounts for under half, and the cause of the remainder is not known. The D gene and trimming were derived from the DNA, and the V and J assignments and clone size from that table. This sample gives about 32,000 clones in total; roughly 85% of them show up just once. The ten top clones hold roughly 6% of the sample.

The sequence was obtained from a woman older than 75 with active or convalescent COVID-19. Sequenced: peripheral blood. The chain is encoded by TRBV7-2 joined to TRBJ2-5; matching of 6 bases hints at TRBD1 as the D gene. The nucleotide sequence is given as TGTGCCAGCAGCCCCTCCGCAGGGGCCTGGGAGACCCAGTACTTC. The translation is CASSPSAGAWETQYF.